The clone carrying this TCR beta chain showed up just a few times. This record belongs to a study of T cells in localized non-small cell lung cancer. There are 17 residues in the CDR3. Trimming stripped 1 base from V and 7 bases from J, with 22 bases between. Germline V CDR1 and CDR2: SGHNT, YENEEA. TCRdb keeps only in-frame clones here, not all; method: immunoSEQ multiplex PCR. This sample yields about 9,800 clones, of which 35% to 45% are seen a single time; roughly 3.8% belongs to the top ten. The origin of this receptor is a woman aged 35-75 years with stage I lung adenocarcinoma. The input for sequencing was lymph node tissue, taken before any cancer treatment. The chain carries TRBV11-3 and TRBJ2-5, with a tentative D call TRBD2 (6 bases). CDR3 nucleotide sequence: TGTGCCAGCAGCTTAGTCCCCATGACGGGAGCGGGCGTGACCCAGTACTTC. Its translation: CASSLVPMTGAGVTQYF. Supplemented by reference TRBV11-3 and TRBJ2-5, the full variable domain reads EAGVVQSPRYKIIEKKQPVAFWCNPISGHNTLYWYLQNLGQGPELLIRYENEEAVDDSQLPKDRFSAERLKGVDSTLKIQPAELGDSAVYLCASSLVPMTGAGVTQYFGPGTRLLVL.